One and the same sample provided the 21 T cell receptor beta chains below, sequenced in a study of OX40 agonist ivuxolimab in advanced cancers. Data came from immunoSEQ multiplex PCR; TCRdb stores just in-frame clones and leaves some out. The sample contains approximately 65,000 clones, 87% of which appear only once. The sequencing here drew on CD4+ or CD8+ T cells sorted from blood, taken in a trial of the OX40 agonist ivuxolimab. These receptors were taken from an adult with an advanced solid tumor such as melanoma, head and neck, liver or kidney cancer.

This clone was seen once. V gene TRBV18 combines with J gene TRBJ1-4; no firm D call. V gave up 0 bases and J gave up 8 bases, with 13 bases separating them. Per germline, CDR1 KGHSH and CDR2 LQKENI. This CDR3 comprises 15 residues. The CDR3 spells CASSPPAGRGEKLFF. In DNA form, the CDR3 reads TGTGCCAGCTCACCACCAGCTGGGCGCGGGGAAAAACTGTTTTTT.

This clone was observed once. The J gene is TRBJ2-1, the V gene TRBV6-8; the D is unclear. Trimming shortened V by 6 bases and J by 4 bases, and 7 bases separated the two germline ends. The germline CDR1 and CDR2 sequences are MNHGY and SAAAGT. The CDR3 loop spans 12 amino acids. CDR3 nucleotide sequence: TGTGCCAGCAGCCGAGAGTACAATGAGCAGTTCTTC. It specifies CASSREYNEQFF.

The chain links TRBV5-1 to TRBJ2-7, with 11 positions matching TRBD1. This CDR3 spans 15 amino acids. CDR1 and CDR2 from the germline V gene are SGHRS and YFSETQ. V lost 4 bases to trimming and J lost 6 bases; unmatched junction nucleotides: 9. CDR3 sequence (DNA): TGCGCCAGCAGCGCCTTAACCGGGACAGGGGGCGAGCAGTACTTC. Amino acids: CASSALTGTGGEQYF.

The chain employs TRBV30 and TRBJ2-3; 9 nucleotides agree with TRBD2. After removal of 1 base from V and 2 bases from J, the junction contained 7 bases not matched to a gene. Germline values: CDR1 GTSNPN, CDR2 SVGIG (reference sequence). The CDR3 spans 16 residues. The CDR3 nucleotides are TGTGCCTGGAGTGATAGGACTAGCGCGTTCACAGATACGCAGTATTTT. It codes for CAWSDRTSAFTDTQYF.

Here the CDR3 DNA reads TGTGCCAGCAGCCATCAAGGACATAATGAAAAACTGTTTTTT. It codes for CASSHQGHNEKLFF. The V gene is TRBV7-9, the J gene TRBJ1-4; the D gene is possibly TRBD1 (5 bases). This CDR3 contains 14 residues. The germline gives CDR1 SEHNR, CDR2 FQNEAQ (reference sequence). Trimming stripped 5 bases from V and 4 bases from J, with 11 bases between.

V gene TRBV7-3 combines with J gene TRBJ1-1; TRBD1 is a possible D gene (6 bases). CDR1 and CDR2 from the germline V gene are SGHTA and FQGTGA. The CDR3 extends over 16 amino acids. V lost 1 base and J lost 1, with 13 bases in between. The CDR3 nucleotides are TGTGCCAGCAGCTTAAACCCGGGGGGGCCGAACACTGAAGCTTTCTTT. Its translation: CASSLNPGGPNTEAFF.

This chain's CDR3 is CASSIDVTGTQYF. The CDR3 region has the DNA TGTGCCAGTAGTATAGATGTGACGGGGACGCAGTATTTT. The rearrangement links TRBV19 to TRBJ2-3; TRBD2 might be the D (5 bases). Germline V lookup: CDR1 LNHDA, CDR2 SQIVND (reference sequence). The CDR3 runs 13 residues. V lost 0 bases and J lost 9, with 10 bases in between.

The chain joins TRBV29-1 to TRBJ2-3; perhaps TRBD1 as D (6 bases). The V and J ends lost 4 bases and 4 bases respectively, with 9 bases between them. Germline V gives CDR1 SQVTM, CDR2 ANQGSEA. This CDR3 has 12 residues. CDR3 loop: CSVGRQADTQYF. The CDR3 DNA sequence: TGCAGCGTTGGTAGACAGGCAGATACGCAGTATTTT.

The chain joins TRBV19 to TRBJ2-5; 13 bases match TRBD2. CDR3 length: 18 residues. The germline V gene has CDR1 LNHDA and CDR2 SQIVND (reference sequence). J gave up 4 bases and V 5 bases, and 13 bases lay outside the gene matches. Written as DNA, the CDR3 is TGTGCCAGTAGTGGCCAAGGACTAGCGGGAGTGGGACTAGAGACCCAGTACTTC. It yields the protein CASSGQGLAGVGLETQYF.

The chain carries TRBV6-4 and TRBJ2-7; the D is unclear. Between the trimmed V and J ends, which lost 6 bases and 3 bases, there was a span of 12 bases. The CDR3 is 13 residues long. Per germline, CDR1 MRHNA and CDR2 SNTAGT. CDR3 DNA: TGTGCCAGCAGGGGAAATTGGCGCTACGAGCAGTACTTC. It translates to CASRGNWRYEQYF.

The chain employs TRBV11-3 and TRBJ2-1; 12 nucleotides agree with TRBD2. The CDR3 loop spans 16 amino acids. J was trimmed by 8 bases and V by 4 bases; bases with no gene match: 9. CDR1 SGHNT and CDR2 YENEEA come from the germline V gene. As DNA, the CDR3 is TGTGCCAGCAGCTCGGGGCTAGCGGGGGGGCTGCATGAGCAGTTCTTC. Amino acid sequence: CASSSGLAGGLHEQFF.

The chain is built from TRBV2 and TRBJ1-2; D might be TRBD1 (5 bases). CDR1 and CDR2 (germline): SNHLY, FYNNEI. Trimming shortened V by 4 bases and J by 6 bases, and 9 bases separated the two germline ends. This CDR3 is built from 12 residues. CDR3 sequence reads: CASSGSGHGYTF. CDR3 DNA sequence: TGTGCCAGCAGTGGGTCAGGGCATGGCTACACCTTC.

This chain uses TRBV18 with TRBJ2-7; D may be TRBD1 or TRBD2 (5 bases each). The V end lost 1 base, the J end lost 0 bases, and 13 bases lay between the germline ends. The CDR3 runs 16 residues. Germline CDR1 is KGHSH and CDR2 is LQKENI. DNA of the CDR3: TGTGCCAGCTCACCACGGGGGACGTCCAGCTCCTACGAGCAGTACTTC. Encoded protein: CASSPRGTSSSYEQYF. The entire variable domain, with the rest obtained from reference TRBV18 and TRBJ2-7, is as follows: NAGVMQNPRHLVRRRGQEARLRCSPMKGHSHVYWYRQLPEEGLKFMVYLQKENIIDESGMPKERFSAEFPKEGPSILRIQQVVRGDSAAYFCASSPRGTSSSYEQYFGPGTRLTVT.

The rearrangement uses TRBV30 and TRBJ2-6, with TRBD1 as a possible D gene (6 bases). The germline V and J ends were trimmed by 0 bases and 2 bases, with 8 bases remaining between them. The CDR3 sequence is 15 residues long. Germline-derived CDR1 and CDR2 are GTSNPN and SVGIG (reference sequence). CDR3: CAWSVGGPGANVLTF. CDR3 bases: TGTGCCTGGAGTGTAGGGGGTCCTGGGGCCAACGTCCTGACTTTC.

This chain uses TRBV27 with TRBJ1-5, with TRBD1 identical over 7 bases. This CDR3 region has 15 residues. Unmatched junction bases numbered 5, after V lost 4 bases and J lost 2 bases. The germline V gene encodes CDR1 MNHEY and CDR2 SMNVEV (reference sequence). CDR3 DNA sequence: TGTGCCAGCAGTTCCGAGGGGGCCGGCAATCAGCCCCAGCATTTT. Translated: CASSSEGAGNQPQHF.

The chain employs TRBV7-8 and TRBJ2-5; 8 nucleotides line up with TRBD2. J lost 5 bases, V lost 0 bases, and 2 bases had no gene match. Germline V gene data show CDR1 as SGHVS and CDR2 as FQNEAQ. The CDR3 covers 14 residues. The CDR3 nucleotides are TGTGCCAGCAGCTTAGCCCCGGGAGGGGAGACCCAGTACTTC. Residues: CASSLAPGGETQYF.

The chain is built from TRBV5-1 and TRBJ2-5, with 9 bases matching TRBD1. Germline loops: CDR1 SGHRS, CDR2 YFSETQ. V shed 3 bases and J 6 bases; nucleotides not matched to a gene: 9. The CDR3 extends over 15 amino acids. The CDR3 reads CASSSIQGAKKTQYF. In DNA, the CDR3 is TGCGCCAGCAGCTCTATACAGGGGGCGAAAAAGACCCAGTACTTC.

The rearrangement uses TRBV2 and TRBJ2-7; no firm D call. Between the trimmed V and J ends, which lost 2 bases and 4 bases, there was a span of 3 bases. The CDR3 loop spans 11 amino acids. Germline V gene lookup returns CDR1 SNHLY and CDR2 FYNNEI. CDR3 coding DNA: TGTGCCAGCAGTGAATTTTACGAGCAGTACTTC. This translates into CASSEFYEQYF.

The chain carries TRBV5-1 and TRBJ2-7; D possibly uses TRBD1 or TRBD2 (5 bases each). This CDR3 comprises 14 residues. Trimming left V 4 bases short and J 1 base short, with 12 bases between. The germline gives CDR1 SGHRS, CDR2 YFSETQ. CDR3 sequence: CASSQGRLSYEQYF. The CDR3 DNA follows: TGCGCCAGCAGCCAGGGACGGCTGTCCTACGAGCAGTACTTC. The full variable domain, rest sourced from reference TRBV5-1 and TRBJ2-7, is KAGVTQTPRYLIKTRGQQVTLSCSPISGHRSVSWYQQTPGQGLQFLFEYFSETQRNKGNFPGRFSGRQFSNSRSEMNVSTLELGDSALYLCASSQGRLSYEQYFGPGTRLTVT.

Only a few counts were recorded for this clone. This rearrangement joins TRBV30 to TRBJ1-3; D remains unclear. Deletions cut 8 bases from V and 0 bases from J, with 11 bases between. The CDR3 spans 13 residues. CDR1 GTSNPN and CDR2 SVGIG come from the germline V gene (reference sequence). CDR3 DNA: TGTGCCCGTCAGGAAAGCTCTGGAAACACCATATATTTT. Protein sequence: CARQESSGNTIYF.

The chain links TRBV27 to TRBJ1-6; D perhaps matches TRBD1 (5 bases). Germline-derived CDR1 and CDR2 are MNHEY and SMNVEV (reference sequence). CDR3 length: 16 residues. V dropped 5 bases and J dropped 5 bases, with 16 bases sitting between them. CDR3 in DNA: TGTGCCAGCAGTCGGTCAGGGACCCTAAATAATTCACCCCTCCACTTT. Protein product: CASSRSGTLNNSPLHF.